What follows describes a single T cell receptor beta chain. The use of a sample-barcoded 5' primer and a J-beta primer mix characterized a second PCR of roughly 7 to 11 cycles. Using its own MiXCR run on the 5' RACE reads, TCRdb lists one record per CDR3 protein. The sample has some 760,000 distinct CDR3 sequences; 25% are singletons. The entry originates in a study of blood T cells in healthy people across ages. Separately, the same data were catalogued under a study of T cells of mothers and their children.

This sequence originates from a boy between 10 and 17 years old in good health. The sequenced sample was blood.

The CDR3 region is CASSPLAGYKQEAFF. The CDR3 DNA follows: TGCGCCAGCAGCCCCCTGGCGGGGTATAAGCAGGAAGCTTTCTTT. The chain carries TRBV4-3 and TRBJ1-1; D not resolved. Deletions cut 4 bases from V and 8 bases from J, with 20 bases between. Germline V gene sequence: CDR1 LGHNA, CDR2 YSLEER. The CDR3 has 15 amino acids.